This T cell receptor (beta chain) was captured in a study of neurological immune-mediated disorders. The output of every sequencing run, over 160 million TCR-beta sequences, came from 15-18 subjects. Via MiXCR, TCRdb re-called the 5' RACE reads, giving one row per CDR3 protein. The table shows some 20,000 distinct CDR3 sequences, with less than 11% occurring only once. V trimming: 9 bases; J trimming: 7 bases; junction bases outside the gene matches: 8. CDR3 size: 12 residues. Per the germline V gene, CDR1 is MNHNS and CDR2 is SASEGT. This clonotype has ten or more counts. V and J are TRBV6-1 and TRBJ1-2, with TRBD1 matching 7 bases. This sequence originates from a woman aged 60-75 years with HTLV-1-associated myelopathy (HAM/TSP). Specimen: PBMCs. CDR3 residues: CASPGQNIGYTF. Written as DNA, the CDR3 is TGTGCCAGTCCGGGACAGAATATTGGCTACACCTTC.